This T cell receptor (beta chain) comes out of a study of CXCR3-negative and CXCR3-positive naive CD8 T cells. Each TRB cDNA library was prepared by 5' RACE (with UMI labels). Reanalyzing the 5' RACE reads, TCRdb keeps one entry per CDR3 protein, without DNA. This sample's clone table lists some 61,000 distinct CDR3 sequences. This CDR3 comprises 15 residues. From germline, CDR1 is LNHDA and CDR2 SQIVND (reference sequence). This clonotype originated in a human donor in good health. Some clones in this sample may be carry-over from other donors' samples. Source material: naive CXCR3- CD8+ T cells from blood. As to subset: CD45RO-CCR7+CD27+CD95- naive CD8+ T cells lacking CXCR3 (TNR3-). The V gene is TRBV19, the J gene TRBJ2-5; lacking DNA, the TRBD2 call made by TCRdb goes unchecked. The CDR3 loop reads CASSISTSGQETQYF.